What follows describes a single T cell receptor beta chain. Its antigen is unknown. Per-base qualities were not stored, and no clone one base away is much larger. This sample was included in a study of CD8+ T cells in alopecia areata (dated by TCRdb to the late 2010s). Describing the broader study: The treated patients took part in an open-label pilot trial in which moderate-to-severe alopecia areata was treated with oral tofacitinib at 5 to 10 mg twice daily. Patients received tofacitinib for 6 to 18 months and were then followed off drug for 6 months to check for delayed response and recurrence. In both human patients and the C3H/HeJ mouse model, the study applied high-throughput TCRbeta sequencing to look at T cell clonal expansion in alopecia areata. On the human side, TCRbeta sequencing was run on scalp tissue and on sorted CD4+ and CD8+ peripheral blood T cells from healthy controls and from alopecia areata patients with either patchy or totalis/universalis disease. Biopsies were taken from tofacitinib-treated patients at baseline and again at 4 and 24 weeks into treatment, and several of those patients also had a later scalp biopsy. Clonality in the scalp was compared among normal scalp (n=4), patchy alopecia areata scalp (n=8), and alopecia totalis/universalis scalp (n=8). RNA was extracted with the PAXgene miRNA kit for fixed scalp, the miRNeasy kit for PBMCs, and the RNeasy kit for mouse skin. TCRbeta CDR3 regions were amplified by immunoSEQ multiplex PCR using 35 Vbeta forward and 13 Jbeta reverse primers. Beyond this particular receptor, the publication reports: Higher clonality and more expanded CD8+ clones were observed in lesional scalp than in normal scalp, particularly in alopecia totalis/universalis, a finding suggestive of antigenic drive. TCR sequences shared between patients were less clear than in mice, possibly partly because of HLA diversity in the patient population. Scalp TCR repertoire analysis is complicated because resident alphabeta T cells in normal human skin are also sequenced, whereas mouse skin is dominated by gammadelta T cells.

Libraries came from the immunoSEQ multiplex PCR assay. RNA was extracted from all samples and reverse transcribed into cDNA as template for TCR sequencing. SuperScript III was used to make first-strand cDNA, primed with a 2:1 mix of oligo-dT and random hexamers. A synthetic immune receptor repertoire was used to gauge amplification bias, and whatever bias remained was removed computationally. The study's processing was this. After raw reads were preprocessed to remove errors, the CDR3 was defined following IMGT conventions as running from the conserved cysteine to phenylalanine. Clonality was computed by normalizing Shannon entropy by log2 of the number of productive unique TCRs and subtracting the result from 1. Scalp TCRbeta sequences were cross-referenced with sorted blood CD4 and CD8 repertoires so that the CD4 or CD8 identity of scalp clones could be inferred. TCRdb holds this immuneACCESS table with in-frame rearrangements only. Some clones are missing; in checked studies, unresolved V genes explain under half, and the rest has no known cause. That table is the source of V, J and clone size, and D and trimming were worked out from the DNA. The sample contains around 140,000 clones, around 60% of them found a single time. Together, the top ten hold under 8% of the sample.

This sample's time point label indicates: baseline before oral tofacitinib. Lesional scalp punch biopsies and peripheral blood were obtained from alopecia areata patients. PBMCs were isolated by density centrifugation and stained for CD3, CD4 and CD8, and CD4+ and CD8+ T cells were sorted on a FACSAria. The TCR sequence derives from a human donor with alopecia areata. The starting material was CD4+ T cells sorted from blood, obtained at week 0.

The bases are TGCGCCAGCAGCTTGGATGGCCGGGCGGGGTTGTTGTACTTC. The translation is CASSLDGRAGLLYF. The V gene is TRBV5-1 and the J gene is TRBJ2-7; TRBD2 is possibly the D segment (6 matching bases). Including cysteine and phenylalanine, the CDR3 has 14 amino acids. Just CDR3 DNA is preserved here, 42 bases in frame from base 1. V is reduced by 0 bases and J by 12 bases, leaving a spacing of 19 bases between them. According to the germline V gene, CDR1 reads SGHRS and CDR2 reads YFSETQ.